This TCR beta chain was documented in a study of graft-versus-host responses after intestinal transplantation. Study-level information: Transplant recipients had multivisceral, liver-intestinal, or isolated intestinal grafts. The study gave all recipients anti-thymocyte globulin induction, then tacrolimus and steroids for roughly 3 years. Study observations and caveats: Recipient marrow showed GvH clones, some seen first in ileum or blood. Subjects displaying graft-donor T cell macrochimerism possessed elevated graft-versus-host to host-versus-graft clonal ratios inside allografts.

Profiling relied on immunoSEQ multiplex PCR, and the TCRdb table lists in-frame clones only, not all of them. The sample records 35,000 to 45,000 clones, 75% to 95% being singletons. With regard to this clone: Its antigen is undetermined.

The V end lost 6 bases, the J end lost 0 bases, and 8 bases lay between the germline ends. CDR1 and CDR2 (germline): LNHDA, SQIVND (reference sequence). This CDR3 spans 13 amino acids. Sequenced material: PBMCs, taken 524 days after transplant. This receptor was taken from a human patient who received an intestinal transplant, so some T cells may come from the graft donor. The genes are TRBV19 and TRBJ1-2; the D gene is possibly TRBD1 (6 bases). In DNA form, the CDR3 reads TGTGCCAGTAGGAAGGGGGCTAACTATGGCTACACCTTC. Amino acids: CASRKGANYGYTF.